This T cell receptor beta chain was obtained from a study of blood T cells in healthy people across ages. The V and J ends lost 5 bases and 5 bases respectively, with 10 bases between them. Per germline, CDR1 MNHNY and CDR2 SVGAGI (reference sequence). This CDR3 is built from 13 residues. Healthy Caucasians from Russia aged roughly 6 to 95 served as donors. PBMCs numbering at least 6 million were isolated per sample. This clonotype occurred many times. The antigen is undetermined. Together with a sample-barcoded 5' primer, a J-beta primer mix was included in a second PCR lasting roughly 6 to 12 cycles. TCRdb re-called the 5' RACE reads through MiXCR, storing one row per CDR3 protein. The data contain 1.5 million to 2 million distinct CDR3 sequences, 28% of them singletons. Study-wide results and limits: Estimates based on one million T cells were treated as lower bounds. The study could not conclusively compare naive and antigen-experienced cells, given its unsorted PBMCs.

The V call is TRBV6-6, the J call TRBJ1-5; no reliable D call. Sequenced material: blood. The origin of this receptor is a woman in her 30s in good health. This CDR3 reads CASSPGIDQPQHF. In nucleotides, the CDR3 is TGTGCCAGCAGTCCCGGGATCGATCAGCCCCAGCATTTT.